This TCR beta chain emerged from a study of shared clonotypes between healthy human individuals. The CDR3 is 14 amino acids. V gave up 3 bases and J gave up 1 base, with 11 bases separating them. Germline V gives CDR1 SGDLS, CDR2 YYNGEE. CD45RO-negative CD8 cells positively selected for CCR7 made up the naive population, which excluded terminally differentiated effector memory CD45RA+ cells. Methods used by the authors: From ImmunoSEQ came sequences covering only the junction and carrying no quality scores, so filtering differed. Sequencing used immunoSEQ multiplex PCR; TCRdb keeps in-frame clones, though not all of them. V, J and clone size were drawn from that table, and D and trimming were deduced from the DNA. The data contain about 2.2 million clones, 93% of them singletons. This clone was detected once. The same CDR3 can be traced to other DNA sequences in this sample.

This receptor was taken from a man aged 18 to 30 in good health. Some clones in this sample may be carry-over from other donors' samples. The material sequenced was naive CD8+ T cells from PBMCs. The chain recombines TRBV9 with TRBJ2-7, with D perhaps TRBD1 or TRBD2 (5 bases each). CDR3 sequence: CASSAGGTSYEQYF. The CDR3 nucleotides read TGTGCCAGCAGCGCAGGTGGGACGTCCTACGAGCAGTACTTC. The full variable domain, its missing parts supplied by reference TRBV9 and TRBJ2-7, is DSGVTQTPKHLITATGQRVTLRCSPRSGDLSVYWYQQSLDQGLQFLIQYYNGEERAKGNILERFSAQQFPDLHSELNLSSLELGDSALYFCASSAGGTSYEQYFGPGTRLTVT.